These T cell receptor beta chains were read from a single sample in a study of vaccination effects on CD4 cells after COVID-19. No cognate antigen is known for these TCRs. The table came from immunoSEQ multiplex PCR; TCRdb's copy has only in-frame clones and leaves some out. The sample has 50,000 to 70,000 clones; approximately 79% are singletons. The source was CD4+ T cells from PBMCs cultured without peptide, collected after COVID-19 vaccination. These receptors were taken from a human donor who received a COVID-19 vaccine. The CDR3 runs from the conserved cysteine through the conserved F or W. The D gene is left open where the match is weak. The size entry is marked missing in some rows and otherwise reads once, few, many or a size class.

d_call: TRBD1; clone_size: few; j_call: TRBJ1-2; v_call: TRBV7-2; cdr3_aa: CASSFRTGGYGYTF; cdr3_nt: TGTGCCAGCAGCTTCCGGACAGGGGGGTATGGCTACACCTTC
d_call: NA; clone_size: NA; j_call: TRBJ2-5; v_call: TRBV10-2; cdr3_aa: CASSAVGNRETQYF; cdr3_nt: TGCGCCAGCAGTGCCGTGGGGAACCGGGAGACCCAGTACTTC
d_call: NA; clone_size: NA; j_call: TRBJ1-1; v_call: TRBV19; cdr3_aa: CASSIEGVDTEAFF; cdr3_nt: TGTGCCAGTAGTATAGAGGGGGTCGACACTGAAGCTTTCTTT
d_call: TRBD1; clone_size: NA; j_call: TRBJ1-3; v_call: TRBV6-6; cdr3_aa: CASSYGQGTGNTIYF; cdr3_nt: TGTGCCAGCAGTTACGGACAGGGTACTGGAAACACCATATATTTT
d_call: NA; clone_size: NA; j_call: TRBJ2-3; v_call: TRBV6-5; cdr3_aa: CASTYSFSTDTQYF; cdr3_nt: TGTGCCAGCACCTACAGCTTTAGCACAGATACGCAGTATTTT
d_call: NA; clone_size: NA; j_call: TRBJ2-1; v_call: TRBV5-5; cdr3_aa: CASSPEATTYNEQFF; cdr3_nt: TGTGCCAGCAGCCCCGAGGCTACCACCTACAATGAGCAGTTCTTC
d_call: TRBD1; clone_size: few; j_call: TRBJ1-5; v_call: TRBV5-1; cdr3_aa: CASSPGAGTGESQPQHF; cdr3_nt: TGCGCCAGCAGCCCGGGGGCCGGGACAGGGGAGTCGCAGCCCCAGCATTTT
d_call: NA; clone_size: NA; j_call: TRBJ2-6; v_call: TRBV9; cdr3_aa: CASSVQGGGSGANVLTF; cdr3_nt: TGTGCCAGCAGCGTACAGGGGGGGGGCTCTGGGGCCAACGTCCTGACTTTC
d_call: TRBD2; clone_size: NA; j_call: TRBJ2-3; v_call: TRBV19; cdr3_aa: CASTPSRLAGADTQYF; cdr3_nt: TGTGCCAGTACCCCATCCCGGCTAGCGGGGGCAGATACGCAGTATTTT
d_call: NA; clone_size: once; j_call: TRBJ2-3; v_call: TRBV2; cdr3_aa: CASSEKTTDTQYF; cdr3_nt: TGTGCCAGCAGTGAAAAAACCACAGATACGCAGTATTTT
d_call: NA; clone_size: NA; j_call: TRBJ2-2; v_call: TRBV2; cdr3_aa: CASRGAGTVTGELFF; cdr3_nt: TGTGCCAGCAGGGGGGCGGGGACGGTCACCGGGGAGCTGTTTTTT
d_call: NA; clone_size: NA; j_call: TRBJ1-5; v_call: TRBV24-1; cdr3_aa: CATSVWGQPQHF; cdr3_nt: TGTGCCACCAGTGTATGGGGTCAGCCCCAGCATTTT
d_call: NA; clone_size: few; j_call: TRBJ2-1; v_call: TRBV30; cdr3_aa: CAWNKRASSSYNEQFF; cdr3_nt: TGTGCCTGGAATAAGAGGGCCTCAAGCTCCTACAATGAGCAGTTCTTC
d_call: TRBD1; clone_size: NA; j_call: TRBJ1-1; v_call: TRBV6-2/TRBV6-3; cdr3_aa: CASSNRGQDTEAFF; cdr3_nt: TGTGCCAGCAGCAACAGGGGGCAGGACACTGAAGCTTTCTTT
d_call: TRBD2; clone_size: NA; j_call: TRBJ2-1; v_call: TRBV4-1; cdr3_aa: CASSQATGGYNEQFF; cdr3_nt: TGCGCCAGCAGCCAAGCAACGGGGGGATACAATGAGCAGTTCTTC
d_call: TRBD1; clone_size: NA; j_call: TRBJ1-2; v_call: TRBV11-2; cdr3_aa: CASSLAPTGNYGYTF; cdr3_nt: TGTGCCAGCAGCTTAGCCCCGACAGGGAACTATGGCTACACCTTC
d_call: NA; clone_size: NA; j_call: TRBJ1-4; v_call: TRBV28; cdr3_aa: CASGGLLNEKLFF; cdr3_nt: TGTGCCAGCGGGGGACTGCTAAATGAAAAACTGTTTTTT
d_call: NA; clone_size: medium-sized; j_call: TRBJ1-5; v_call: TRBV24-1; cdr3_aa: CATKSSVPRPQHF; cdr3_nt: TGTGCCACCAAGTCGTCGGTGCCGCGGCCCCAGCATTTT
d_call: NA; clone_size: NA; j_call: TRBJ1-1; v_call: TRBV4-3; cdr3_aa: CASSQTMGPNTEAFF; cdr3_nt: TGCGCCAGCAGCCAAACCATGGGACCGAACACTGAAGCTTTCTTT
d_call: NA; clone_size: NA; j_call: TRBJ2-3; v_call: TRBV19; cdr3_aa: CASRGASTDTQYF; cdr3_nt: TGTGCCAGTAGGGGGGCTAGCACAGATACGCAGTATTTT
d_call: NA; clone_size: few; j_call: TRBJ1-1; v_call: TRBV4-3; cdr3_aa: CASSHNRYLLGAFF; cdr3_nt: TGCGCCAGCAGCCATAACCGCTACCTACTAGGAGCTTTCTTT
d_call: NA; clone_size: NA; j_call: TRBJ2-3; v_call: TRBV5-1; cdr3_aa: CASSLFQGTDTQYF; cdr3_nt: TGCGCCAGCAGCCTCTTCCAGGGGACAGATACGCAGTATTTT
d_call: NA; clone_size: NA; j_call: TRBJ1-4; v_call: TRBV19; cdr3_aa: CASSLFTGMNEKLFF; cdr3_nt: TGTGCCAGTAGCCTTTTTACAGGGATGAATGAAAAACTGTTTTTT
d_call: TRBD1; clone_size: NA; j_call: TRBJ1-5; v_call: TRBV7-2; cdr3_aa: CASSLTGTSQHF; cdr3_nt: TGTGCCAGCAGCCTGACAGGGACGAGCCAGCATTTT